The rows below give T cell receptor beta chains drawn from one sample of a study of vaccination effects on CD4 cells after COVID-19. For these TCRs, the target antigens are not known. The assay was immunoSEQ multiplex PCR, and TCRdb's table has in-frame clones only and misses some. The sample holds 42,000 or so clones, approximately 81% seen once. This specimen was CD4+ T cells from PBMCs cultured with a peptide pool, taken before COVID-19 vaccination. These receptors originate from a human donor who had a prior SARS-CoV-2 infection. CDR3s leave out the opening cysteine and the closing phenylalanine or tryptophan. The D gene is left open where the match is weak.

j_gene	v_gene	d_gene	CDR3aa
TRBJ2-3	TRBV19	-	ASKGAGTYTDTQY
TRBJ2-1	TRBV6-6	-	ASSPSGQLSSYNEQF
TRBJ2-5	TRBV2	-	ASSVRSETQY
TRBJ1-5	TRBV30	TRBD1	AWSKNGQAINQPQH
TRBJ2-1	TRBV28	-	ASSFLPQGTNEQF
TRBJ2-7	TRBV5-5	-	ASSLETLYEQY
TRBJ2-6	TRBV19	-	ASSSAPHSGANVLT
TRBJ1-2	TRBV2	-	ASRYSSRGYT
TRBJ2-5	TRBV7-9	TRBD2	ASSSSGGAGETQY
TRBJ1-2	TRBV19	-	ASRGTDNYGYT
TRBJ1-5	TRBV4-3	-	ASSQAPGSGQPQH
TRBJ2-7	TRBV6-5	TRBD1	ASSTRNRGIDEQY
TRBJ2-3	TRBV5-6	TRBD2	ASSGIPGLAGGPRDTQY
TRBJ1-1	TRBV20-1	-	SASQSGPNTEAF
TRBJ2-1	TRBV5-4	TRBD1	ASSPRQGVGNEQF
TRBJ2-4	TRBV19	-	ASSSRLLAKNIQY